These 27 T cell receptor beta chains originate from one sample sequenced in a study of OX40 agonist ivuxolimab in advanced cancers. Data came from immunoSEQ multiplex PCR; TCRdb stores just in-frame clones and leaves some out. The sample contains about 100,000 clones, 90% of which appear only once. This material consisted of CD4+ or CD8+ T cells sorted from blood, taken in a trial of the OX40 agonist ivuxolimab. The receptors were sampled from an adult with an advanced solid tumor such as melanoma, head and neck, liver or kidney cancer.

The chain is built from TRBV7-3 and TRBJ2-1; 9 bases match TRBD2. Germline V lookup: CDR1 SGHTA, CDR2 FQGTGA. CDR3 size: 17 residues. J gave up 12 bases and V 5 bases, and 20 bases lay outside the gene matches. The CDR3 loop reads CASSPSRLAGDQRVQFF. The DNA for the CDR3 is TGTGCCAGCAGCCCAAGTCGGTTAGCGGGAGACCAAAGGGTGCAGTTCTTC.

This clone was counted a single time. The CDR3 DNA sequence: TGTGCCAGTAGTATTCATGACAGGGTCACTGAAGCTTTCTTT. Encoded protein: CASSIHDRVTEAFF. The V and J genes are TRBV19 and TRBJ1-1; 7 nucleotides match TRBD1. The CDR3 contains 14 residues. Germline trimming cut 3 bases from V and 4 bases from J; bases unmatched to any gene: 5. Germline values: CDR1 LNHDA, CDR2 SQIVND (reference sequence).

CDR3 loop: CASSDPEGLAGGNEQFF. CDR3 bases: TGTGCCAGCAGTGACCCCGAGGGACTAGCGGGAGGAAATGAGCAGTTCTTC. The V gene is TRBV2, the J gene TRBJ2-1; 15 bases match TRBD2. Unmatched junction bases numbered 7, after V lost 3 bases and J lost 7 bases. Germline values: CDR1 SNHLY, CDR2 FYNNEI. CDR3 length: 17 amino acids.

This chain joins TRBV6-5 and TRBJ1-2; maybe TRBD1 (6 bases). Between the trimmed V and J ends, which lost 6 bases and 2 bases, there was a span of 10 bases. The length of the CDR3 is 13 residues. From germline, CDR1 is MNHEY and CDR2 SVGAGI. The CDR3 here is CASRPTGNYGYTF. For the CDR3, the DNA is TGTGCCAGCAGACCAACAGGGAACTATGGCTACACCTTC.

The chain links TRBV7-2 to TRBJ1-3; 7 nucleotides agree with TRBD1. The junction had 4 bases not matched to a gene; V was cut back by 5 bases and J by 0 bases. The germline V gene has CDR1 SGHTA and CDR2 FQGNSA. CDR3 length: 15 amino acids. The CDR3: CASSGRDSSGNTIYF. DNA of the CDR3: TGTGCCAGCAGCGGCCGGGACAGCTCTGGAAACACCATATATTTT. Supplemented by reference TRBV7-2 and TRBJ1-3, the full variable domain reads GAGVSQSPSNKVTEKGKDVELRCDPISGHTALYWYRQSLGQGLEFLIYFQGNSAPDKSGLPSDRFSAERTGGSVSTLTIQRTQQEDSAVYLCASSGRDSSGNTIYFGEGSWLTVV.

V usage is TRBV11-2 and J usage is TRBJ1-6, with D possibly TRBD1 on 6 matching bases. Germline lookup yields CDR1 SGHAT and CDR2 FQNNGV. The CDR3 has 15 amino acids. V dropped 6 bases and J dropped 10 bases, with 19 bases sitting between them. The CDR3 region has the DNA TGTGCCAGCAGTCCTATATCAGGGGCAGGATCACCCCTCCACTTT. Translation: CASSPISGAGSPLHF.

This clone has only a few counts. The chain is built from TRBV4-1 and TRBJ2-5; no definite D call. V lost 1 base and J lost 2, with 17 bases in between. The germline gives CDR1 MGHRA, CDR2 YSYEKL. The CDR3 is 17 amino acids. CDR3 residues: CASSQGRGDSPQETQYF. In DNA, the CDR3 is TGCGCCAGCAGCCAAGGCCGAGGAGACTCCCCTCAAGAGACCCAGTACTTC.

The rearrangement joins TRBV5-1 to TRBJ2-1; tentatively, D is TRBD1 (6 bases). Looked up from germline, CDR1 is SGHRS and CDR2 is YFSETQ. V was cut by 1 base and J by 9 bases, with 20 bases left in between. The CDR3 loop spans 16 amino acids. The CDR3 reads CASSLNRVAAVAEQFF. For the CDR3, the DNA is TGCGCCAGCAGCTTGAACAGGGTCGCGGCAGTAGCTGAGCAGTTCTTC.

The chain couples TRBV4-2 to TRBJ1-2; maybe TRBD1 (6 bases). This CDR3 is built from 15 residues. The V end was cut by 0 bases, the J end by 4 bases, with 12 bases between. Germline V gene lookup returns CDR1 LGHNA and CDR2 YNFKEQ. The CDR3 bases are TGTGCCAGCAGCCAAGACAGGGGTATCGTCTATGGCTACACCTTC. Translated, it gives CASSQDRGIVYGYTF.

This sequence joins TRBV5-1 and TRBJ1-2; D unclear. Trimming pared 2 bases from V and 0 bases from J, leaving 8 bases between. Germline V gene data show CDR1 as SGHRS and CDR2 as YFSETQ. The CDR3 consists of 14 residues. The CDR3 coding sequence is TGCGCCAGCAGCTTAGGGCTACCTAACTATGGCTACACCTTC. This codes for CASSLGLPNYGYTF.

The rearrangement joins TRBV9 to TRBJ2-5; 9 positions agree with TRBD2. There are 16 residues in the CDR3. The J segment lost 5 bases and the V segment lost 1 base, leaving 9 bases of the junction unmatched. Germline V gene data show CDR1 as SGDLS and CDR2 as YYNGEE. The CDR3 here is CASSVWVAGVGETQYF. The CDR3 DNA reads TGTGCCAGCAGCGTATGGGTAGCGGGAGTCGGCGAGACCCAGTACTTC.

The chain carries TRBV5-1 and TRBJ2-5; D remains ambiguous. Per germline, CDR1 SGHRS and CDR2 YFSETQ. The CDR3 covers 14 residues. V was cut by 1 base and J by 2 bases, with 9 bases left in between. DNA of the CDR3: TGCGCCAGCAGCTTGTTGGGCAGTCAAGAGACCCAGTACTTC. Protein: CASSLLGSQETQYF.

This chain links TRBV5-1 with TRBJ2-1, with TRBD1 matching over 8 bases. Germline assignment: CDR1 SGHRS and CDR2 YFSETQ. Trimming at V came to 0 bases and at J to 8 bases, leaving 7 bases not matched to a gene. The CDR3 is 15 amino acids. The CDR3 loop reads CASSLAGTGGDEQFF. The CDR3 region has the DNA TGCGCCAGCAGCTTGGCAGGGACAGGAGGGGATGAGCAGTTCTTC.

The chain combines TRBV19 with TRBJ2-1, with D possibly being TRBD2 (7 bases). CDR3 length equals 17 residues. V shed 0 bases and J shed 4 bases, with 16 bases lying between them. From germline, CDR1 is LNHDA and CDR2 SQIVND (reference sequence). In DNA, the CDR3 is TGTGCCAGTAGTATAGATCTGGGGGGGACAACTTACAATGAGCAGTTCTTC. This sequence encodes CASSIDLGGTTYNEQFF. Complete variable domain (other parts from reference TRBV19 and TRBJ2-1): DGGITQSPKYLFRKEGQNVTLSCEQNLNHDAMYWYRQDPGQGLRLIYYSQIVNDFQKGDIAEGYSVSREKKESFPLTVTSAQKNPTAFYLCASSIDLGGTTYNEQFFGPGTRLTVL.

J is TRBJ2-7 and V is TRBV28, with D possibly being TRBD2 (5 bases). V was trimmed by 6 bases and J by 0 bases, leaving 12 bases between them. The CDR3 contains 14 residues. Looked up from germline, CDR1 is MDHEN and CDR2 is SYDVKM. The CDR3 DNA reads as TGTGCCAGCAGAAGGACTGGAAGCTCCTACGAGCAGTACTTC. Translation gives CASRRTGSSYEQYF.

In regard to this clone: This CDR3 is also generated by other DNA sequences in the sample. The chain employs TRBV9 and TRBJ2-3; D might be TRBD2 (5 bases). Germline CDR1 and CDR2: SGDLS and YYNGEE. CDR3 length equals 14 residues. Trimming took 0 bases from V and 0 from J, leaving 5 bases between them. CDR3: CASSVGGSTDTQYF. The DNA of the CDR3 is TGTGCCAGCAGCGTAGGCGGGAGCACAGATACGCAGTATTTT.

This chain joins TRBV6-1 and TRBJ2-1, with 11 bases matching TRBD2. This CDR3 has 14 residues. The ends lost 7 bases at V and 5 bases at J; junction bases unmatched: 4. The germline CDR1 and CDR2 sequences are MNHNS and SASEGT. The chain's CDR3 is CASKTSGIHNEQFF. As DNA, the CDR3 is TGTGCCAGCAAGACTAGCGGGATCCACAATGAGCAGTTCTTC.

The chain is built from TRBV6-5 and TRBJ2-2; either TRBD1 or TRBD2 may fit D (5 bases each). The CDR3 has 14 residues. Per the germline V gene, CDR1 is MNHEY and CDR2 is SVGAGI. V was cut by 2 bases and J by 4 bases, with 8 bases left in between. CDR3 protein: CASSYGTVTGELFF. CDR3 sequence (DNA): TGTGCCAGCAGTTACGGGACGGTCACCGGGGAGCTGTTTTTT.

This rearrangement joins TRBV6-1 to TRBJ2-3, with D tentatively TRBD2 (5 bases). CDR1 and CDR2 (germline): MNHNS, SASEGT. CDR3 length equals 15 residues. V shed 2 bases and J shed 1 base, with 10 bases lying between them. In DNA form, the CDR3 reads TGTGCCAGCAGTGAACTAGGGAGTCGCACAGATACGCAGTATTTT. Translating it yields CASSELGSRTDTQYF.

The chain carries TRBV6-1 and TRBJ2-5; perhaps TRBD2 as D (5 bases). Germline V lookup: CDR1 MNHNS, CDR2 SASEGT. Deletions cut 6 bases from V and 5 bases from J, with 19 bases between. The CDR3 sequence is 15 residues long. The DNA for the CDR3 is TGTGCCAGCAGCTCCAAGACTATCTTAGGCGAGACCCAGTACTTC. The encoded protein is CASSSKTILGETQYF.

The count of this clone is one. CDR3 sequence (DNA): TGTGCCAGCAGTTTTACTAGCTTTAAGGACGAGCAGTACTTC. This translates into CASSFTSFKDEQYF. This sequence joins TRBV7-2 and TRBJ2-7, with D perhaps TRBD2 (6 bases). V gave up 6 bases and J gave up 5 bases, with 17 bases separating them. Germline values: CDR1 SGHTA, CDR2 FQGNSA. The CDR3 is 14 amino acids.

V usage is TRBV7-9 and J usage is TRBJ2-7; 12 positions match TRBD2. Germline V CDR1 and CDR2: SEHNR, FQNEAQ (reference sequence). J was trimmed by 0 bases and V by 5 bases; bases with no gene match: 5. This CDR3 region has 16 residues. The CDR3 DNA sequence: TGTGCCAGCAGCAGTTGGACTAGCGGGACCTCCTACGAGCAGTACTTC. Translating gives CASSSWTSGTSYEQYF.

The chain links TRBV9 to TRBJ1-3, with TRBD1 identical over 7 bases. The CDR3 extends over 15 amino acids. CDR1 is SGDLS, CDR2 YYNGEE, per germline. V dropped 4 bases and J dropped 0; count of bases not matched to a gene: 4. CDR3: CASSSGQYSGNTIYF. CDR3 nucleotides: TGTGCCAGCAGCTCGGGACAGTACTCTGGAAACACCATATATTTT.

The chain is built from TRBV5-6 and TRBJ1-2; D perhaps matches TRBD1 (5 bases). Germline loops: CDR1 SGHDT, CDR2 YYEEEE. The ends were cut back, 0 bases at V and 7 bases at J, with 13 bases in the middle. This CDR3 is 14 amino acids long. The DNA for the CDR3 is TGTGCCAGCAGCTTGGTGCCCACAGGAGGTGGCTACACCTTC. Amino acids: CASSLVPTGGGYTF.

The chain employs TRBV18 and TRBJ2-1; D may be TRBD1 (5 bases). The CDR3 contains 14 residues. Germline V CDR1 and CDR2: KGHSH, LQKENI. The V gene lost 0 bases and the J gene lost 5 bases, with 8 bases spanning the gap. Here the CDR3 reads CASSPPTVDNEQFF. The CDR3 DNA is TGTGCCAGCTCACCACCGACAGTAGACAATGAGCAGTTCTTC.

The CDR3 sequence: CASRIGTGLPREQYF. In DNA form, the CDR3 reads TGTGCCAGCAGGATCGGGACAGGACTCCCTCGGGAGCAGTACTTC. The chain has TRBV5-8 and TRBJ2-7; 8 bases agree with TRBD1. V lost 5 bases to trimming and J lost 7 bases; unmatched junction nucleotides: 14. Germline CDR1 reads SGHTS; CDR2 reads YDEGEE. This CDR3 comprises 15 residues. Drawing the rest from reference TRBV5-8 and TRBJ2-7, the complete variable domain is EAGVTQSPTHLIKTRGQQATLRCSPISGHTSVYWYQQALGLGLQFLLWYDEGEERNRGNFPPRFSGRQFPNYSSELNVNALELEDSALYLCASRIGTGLPREQYFGPGTRLTVT.

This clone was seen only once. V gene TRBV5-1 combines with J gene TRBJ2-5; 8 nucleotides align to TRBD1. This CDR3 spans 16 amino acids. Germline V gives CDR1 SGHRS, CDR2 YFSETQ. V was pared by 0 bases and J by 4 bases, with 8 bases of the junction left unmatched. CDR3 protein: CASSLAGQGRGETQYF. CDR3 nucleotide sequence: TGCGCCAGCAGCTTGGCCGGACAGGGAAGGGGAGAGACCCAGTACTTC. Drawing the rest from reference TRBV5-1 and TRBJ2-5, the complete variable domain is KAGVTQTPRYLIKTRGQQVTLSCSPISGHRSVSWYQQTPGQGLQFLFEYFSETQRNKGNFPGRFSGRQFSNSRSEMNVSTLELGDSALYLCASSLAGQGRGETQYFGPGTRLLVL.